The text below deals with one T cell receptor beta chain. Some clones are missing from TCRdb's copy, which holds only in-frame ones; the method was immunoSEQ multiplex PCR. The profile covers approximately 280,000 clones, with about 93% appearing a single time and more than 6% taken by the ten largest. This entry is derived from a study of blood T cell repertoires in COVID-19. This CDR3 spans 14 amino acids. Trimming cost V 4 bases and J 9 bases, with 14 bases left between them. The germline gives CDR1 SGHRS, CDR2 YFSETQ. The sequenced sample consisted of peripheral blood. The sequence came from a woman in her 30s with COVID-19, enrolled during active disease. The rearrangement links TRBV5-1 to TRBJ1-6; D gene uncertain. The chain's CDR3 is CASSPGEGVSPLHF. CDR3 DNA sequence: TGCGCCAGCAGCCCCGGCGAGGGAGTTTCACCCCTCCACTTT.